Here is one TCR beta chain with its context. This sample also contains other DNA sequences that code for the same CDR3. CDR1 SGHRS and CDR2 YFSETQ come from the germline V gene. V lost 4 bases to trimming and J lost 2 bases; unmatched junction nucleotides: 4. The CDR3 extends over 15 amino acids. This sample is part of a study of blood T cell repertoires in COVID-19. Assay: immunoSEQ multiplex PCR; the TCRdb copy retains only in-frame clones and omits some. The data contain 180,000 or so clones, approximately 84% of them singletons. This sequence joins TRBV5-1 and TRBJ2-5; 11 bases are shared with TRBD2. The TCR originated in a human donor with acute or convalescent COVID-19. The donor label of this sample is uncertain. Sequencing was performed on peripheral blood. The CDR3 DNA follows: TGCGCCAGCAGCACGGGACTAGCGGTGCAAGAGACCCAGTACTTC. Protein product: CASSTGLAVQETQYF.